This T cell receptor (beta chain) was retrieved from a study of early T cells in non-severe SARS-CoV-2 infection. Study results and caveats: VDJdb matches were skewed toward anti-spike CD8 T cell responses.

TCRdb ran MiXCR on the 5' RACE reads and lists one entry per CDR3 protein. The top ten hold about 8% of the sample, which has around 44,000 distinct CDR3 sequences, approximately 9.8% seen once. The CDR3 has 14 residues. After removal of 6 bases from V and 5 bases from J, the junction contained 6 bases not matched to a gene. Germline CDR1 and CDR2: MGHDK and SYGVNS. This clonotype has at least ten counts. The antigen is not known. The chain combines TRBV25-1 with TRBJ2-3; 9 nucleotides align to TRBD2. The sequenced sample was whole blood. The source of this sequence is an adult who was a healthcare worker with PCR-confirmed SARS-CoV-2 infection or an uninfected control (not recorded which). The CDR3 here is CASRERGEIDTQYF. The CDR3 region has the DNA TGTGCCAGCAGGGAGCGGGGGGAGATAGATACGCAGTATTTT.